Below, 9 T cell receptor beta chains from the same sample are listed, as sequenced in a study of T cells in Graves' hyperthyroidism and ophthalmopathy. Amplification targeted TCR beta CDR3 regions from RNA transcripts. First-round RT-PCR with HTBI primers amplified the TCR CDR3 region. One entry per CDR3 protein results from TCRdb running MiXCR on the multiplex PCR reads. In the table there are roughly 570,000 distinct CDR3 sequences, approximately 15% of which are singletons. What was sequenced was blood. These receptors originate from a woman aged 25 to 39 with Graves' hyperthyroidism.

This clonotype was seen at least ten times. This chain uses TRBV6-1 with TRBJ2-7; D is ambiguous. There are 13 residues in the CDR3. Germline V CDR1 and CDR2: MNHNS, SASEGT. The germline V and J ends were trimmed by 8 bases and 3 bases, with 14 bases remaining between them. The CDR3 bases are TGTGCCAGCGACTTGACTCACCTCTACGAGCAGTACTTC. Its protein product is CASDLTHLYEQYF.

The chain links TRBV7-2 to TRBJ2-3; no clear D. In germline, CDR1 is SGHTA, CDR2 FQGNSA. CDR3 length: 14 amino acids. V was pared by 1 base and J by 0 bases, with 5 bases between. The CDR3, as DNA: TGTGCCAGCAGCTTAGATCACAGCACAGATACGCAGTATTTT. As protein: CASSLDHSTDTQYF. Filled out from reference TRBV7-2 and TRBJ2-3, the complete variable domain reads GAGVSQSPSNKVTEKGKDVELRCDPISGHTALYWYRQSLGQGLEFLIYFQGNSAPDKSGLPSDRFSAERTGGSVSTLTIQRTQQEDSAVYLCASSLDHSTDTQYFGPGTRLTVL.

This clonotype was observed a single time. Being one base from a much bigger clone, this may be a read error. V usage is TRBV3-1 and J usage is TRBJ1-5; 7 positions agree with TRBD1. V lost 4 bases, J lost 4 bases, and 10 bases stayed unmatched. Per germline, CDR1 LGHDT and CDR2 YNNKEL (reference sequence). The CDR3 contains 16 residues. CDR3 loop: CASSPAGQAPNQPQHF. The DNA of the CDR3 is TGTGCCAGCAGCCCAGCAGGACAGGCTCCGAATCAGCCCCAGCATTTT.

This clonotype was detected ten times or more. The CDR3 loop reads CASGLSGSGYSEAFF. The CDR3 DNA follows: TGTGCTAGTGGTTTGTCGGGATCAGGATATTCTGAAGCTTTCTTT. This rearrangement joins TRBV12-5 to TRBJ1-1; D not resolved. The germline V and J ends were trimmed by 2 bases and 6 bases, with 16 bases remaining between them. The CDR3 runs to 15 residues. The germline gives CDR1 LGHNT, CDR2 FRNRAP.

This clonotype was found many times. The chain recombines TRBV5-1 with TRBJ2-1; the D call may be TRBD1 or TRBD2 (5 bases each). There are 12 residues in the CDR3. Per the germline V gene, CDR1 is SGHRS and CDR2 is YFSETQ. With 0 bases removed from V and 11 bases from J, the gap between germline ends came to 9 bases. CDR3 coding DNA: TGCGCCAGCAGCTTGGGGGGGAGTAAGCAGTTCTTC. The encoded protein is CASSLGGSKQFF. Full variable domain (outside the CDR3, taken from reference TRBV5-1 and TRBJ2-1): KAGVTQTPRYLIKTRGQQVTLSCSPISGHRSVSWYQQTPGQGLQFLFEYFSETQRNKGNFPGRFSGRQFSNSRSEMNVSTLELGDSALYLCASSLGGSKQFFGPGTRLTVL.

Many counts were recorded for this clonotype. The rearrangement uses TRBV6-1 and TRBJ2-7; D unclear. The CDR3 sequence is 12 residues long. The germline V gene has CDR1 MNHNS and CDR2 SASEGT. The V gene lost 6 bases and the J gene lost 4 bases, with 10 bases spanning the gap. In DNA form, the CDR3 reads TGTGCCAGCAGCCAACTGGGGTACGAGCAGTACTTC. Its translation is CASSQLGYEQYF.

This clonotype was seen at least ten times. The V gene is TRBV7-2, the J gene TRBJ1-2; 7 nucleotides match TRBD1. The J segment lost 8 bases and the V segment lost 6 bases, leaving 9 bases of the junction unmatched. CDR1 is SGHTA and CDR2 is FQGNSA in the germline V gene. This CDR3 has 13 residues. The CDR3 loop reads CASRSTGYSGYTF. CDR3 coding DNA: TGTGCCAGCAGATCGACAGGGTATTCAGGCTACACCTTC. The variable domain in full, completed from reference TRBV7-2 and TRBJ1-2, reads GAGVSQSPSNKVTEKGKDVELRCDPISGHTALYWYRQSLGQGLEFLIYFQGNSAPDKSGLPSDRFSAERTGGSVSTLTIQRTQQEDSAVYLCASRSTGYSGYTFGSGTRLTVV.

The chain is built from TRBV5-1 and TRBJ2-3; D might be TRBD1 (6 bases). The CDR3 spans 15 residues. V lost 1 base and J lost 3, with 12 bases in between. Per the germline V gene, CDR1 is SGHRS and CDR2 is YFSETQ. Here the CDR3 DNA reads TGCGCCAGCAGCTTGTGGGCAGGGGCGACAGATACGCAGTATTTT. As protein: CASSLWAGATDTQYF.

In its sample, this clonotype was seen a few times. The chain links TRBV18 to TRBJ2-7; no reliable D call. This CDR3 has 14 residues. Germline CDR1 reads KGHSH; CDR2 reads LQKENI. The V and J ends lost 3 bases and 1 base respectively, with 10 bases between them. The CDR3, as DNA: TGTGCCAGCTCACCCTGGGGATATTCCTACGAGCAGTACTTC. This sequence encodes CASSPWGYSYEQYF. Complete variable domain (other parts from reference TRBV18 and TRBJ2-7): NAGVMQNPRHLVRRRGQEARLRCSPMKGHSHVYWYRQLPEEGLKFMVYLQKENIIDESGMPKERFSAEFPKEGPSILRIQQVVRGDSAAYFCASSPWGYSYEQYFGPGTRLTVT.